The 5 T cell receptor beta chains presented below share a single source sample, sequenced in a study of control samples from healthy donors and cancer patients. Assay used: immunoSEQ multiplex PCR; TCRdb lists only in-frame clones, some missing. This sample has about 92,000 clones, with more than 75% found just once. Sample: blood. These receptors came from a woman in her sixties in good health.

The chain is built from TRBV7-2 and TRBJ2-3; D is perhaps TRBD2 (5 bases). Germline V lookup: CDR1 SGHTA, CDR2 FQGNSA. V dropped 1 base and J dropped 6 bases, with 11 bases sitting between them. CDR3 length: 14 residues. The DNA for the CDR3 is TGTGCCAGCAGCTTAGTGTCTATAGCGGATACGCAGTATTTT. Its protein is CASSLVSIADTQYF.

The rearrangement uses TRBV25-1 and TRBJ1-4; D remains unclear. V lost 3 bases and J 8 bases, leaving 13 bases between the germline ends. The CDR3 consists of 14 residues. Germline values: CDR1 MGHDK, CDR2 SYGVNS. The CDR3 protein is CASSDLGTMEKLFF. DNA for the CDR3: TGTGCCAGCAGTGATTTGGGAACAATGGAAAAACTGTTTTTT.

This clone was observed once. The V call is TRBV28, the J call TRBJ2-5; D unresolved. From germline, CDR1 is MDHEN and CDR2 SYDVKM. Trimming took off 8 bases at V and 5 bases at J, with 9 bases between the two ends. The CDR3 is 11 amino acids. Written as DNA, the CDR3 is TGTGCCAGCGCTATTGCGGAGACCCAGTACTTC. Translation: CASAIAETQYF.

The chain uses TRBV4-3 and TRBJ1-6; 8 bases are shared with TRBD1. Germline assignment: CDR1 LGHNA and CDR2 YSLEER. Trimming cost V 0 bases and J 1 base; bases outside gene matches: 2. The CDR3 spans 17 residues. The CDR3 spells CASSQEGQASYNSPLHF. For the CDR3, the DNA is TGCGCCAGCAGCCAAGAGGGACAGGCTTCCTATAATTCACCCCTCCACTTT.

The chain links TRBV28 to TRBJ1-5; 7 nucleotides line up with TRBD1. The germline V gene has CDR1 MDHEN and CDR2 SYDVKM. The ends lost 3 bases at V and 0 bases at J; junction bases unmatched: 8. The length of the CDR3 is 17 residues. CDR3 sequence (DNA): TGTGCCAGCAGTTTCGGGGGGGGACAGTTTAGCAATCAGCCCCAGCATTTT. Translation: CASSFGGGQFSNQPQHF.